This T cell receptor beta chain was documented in a study of T cell clones after liver transplantation. Study information: A pre-transplant mixed lymphocyte reaction with TCRbeta sequencing defined graft-donor-reactive clones followed in post-transplant blood. Three of eight recipients were HCV-positive; others had non-autoimmune, non-viral indications. Draws occurred before transplant, before withdrawal, and after complete or failed withdrawal.

Profiling relied on immunoSEQ multiplex PCR, and the TCRdb table lists in-frame clones only, not all of them. The table includes 55,000 to 75,000 clones, 70% detected once. Germline lookup yields CDR1 LNHDA and CDR2 SQIVND (reference sequence). The V and J ends lost 7 bases and 4 bases respectively, with 14 bases between them. This CDR3 comprises 13 residues. The chain employs TRBV19 and TRBJ2-7, with a weak D call TRBD1 (5 bases). This clonotype was sampled from a human patient who received a liver transplant. Certain T cells may be donor cells from the graft. The sequencing used CD4+ T cells from blood, collected at the roughly 15-month timepoint. CDR3 in amino acids: CASTIGHFYEQYV. CDR3 sequence (DNA): TGTGCCAGTACCATAGGACACTTTTACGAGCAGTACGTC.